A selection of T cell receptor beta chains follows, all from one sample in a study of spatial heterogeneity in lung cancer. TCRdb reprocessed the 5' RACE reads with MiXCR, giving one entry per CDR3 protein. The table has about 38,000 distinct CDR3 sequences, approximately 5.2% seen once. The starting material was PBMCs, obtained at surgery. These receptors all come from a female donor with early-stage non-small cell lung cancer. Both conserved end residues are part of each CDR3. Fields, in order: D gene, V gene, clone size, J gene, CDR3 protein, CDR3 DNA. The D gene is left open where the match is weak. Clone size is stated in some rows and not others, as once, few, many or a class when expanded.

d_call: -; v_call: TRBV6-1; clone_size: many; j_call: TRBJ2-7; cdr3_aa: CASREGRGPSYEQYF; cdr3_nt: TGTGCCAGCAGAGAAGGGCGGGGACCCTCCTACGAGCAGTACTTC
d_call: -; v_call: TRBV20-1; clone_size: -; j_call: TRBJ1-1; cdr3_aa: CSARDPTGRSNTEAFF; cdr3_nt: TGCAGTGCTAGAGATCCTACAGGGAGGTCGAACACTGAAGCTTTCTTT
d_call: TRBD1; v_call: TRBV3-1; clone_size: few; j_call: TRBJ1-1; cdr3_aa: CASSQGGTGVNTEAFF; cdr3_nt: TGTGCCAGCAGCCAAGGCGGTACAGGGGTGAACACTGAAGCTTTCTTT
d_call: -; v_call: TRBV10-2; clone_size: many; j_call: TRBJ1-1; cdr3_aa: CASSPGRVMNTEAFF; cdr3_nt: TGCGCCAGTTCACCGGGACGGGTCATGAACACTGAAGCTTTCTTT
d_call: -; v_call: TRBV6-4; clone_size: many; j_call: TRBJ2-3; cdr3_aa: CASSVQPAPTDTQYF; cdr3_nt: TGTGCCAGCAGTGTCCAGCCCGCCCCCACAGATACGCAGTATTTT
d_call: TRBD1; v_call: TRBV12-3/TRBV12-4; clone_size: many; j_call: TRBJ1-2; cdr3_aa: CASRQGQSYGYTF; cdr3_nt: TGTGCCAGCAGACAGGGACAGAGCTATGGCTACACCTTC
d_call: -; v_call: TRBV9; clone_size: few; j_call: TRBJ2-2; cdr3_aa: CASSVVGGGHFGTGELFF; cdr3_nt: TGTGCCAGCAGCGTAGTGGGAGGGGGCCATTTTGGCACCGGGGAGCTGTTTTTT
d_call: -; v_call: TRBV19; clone_size: few; j_call: TRBJ2-3; cdr3_aa: CASNWGSGSTDTQYF; cdr3_nt: TGTGCCAGTAATTGGGGCAGCGGGAGCACAGATACGCAGTATTTT
d_call: -; v_call: TRBV7-2; clone_size: -; j_call: TRBJ1-5; cdr3_aa: CASTRYGDSNQPQHF; cdr3_nt: TGTGCCAGCACTAGATATGGGGACTCAAATCAGCCCCAGCATTTT
d_call: -; v_call: TRBV20-1; clone_size: many; j_call: TRBJ2-3; cdr3_aa: CSARDIGTSTDTQYF; cdr3_nt: TGCAGTGCTAGAGATATTGGTACTAGCACAGATACGCAGTATTTT
d_call: -; v_call: TRBV29-1; clone_size: many; j_call: TRBJ2-2; cdr3_aa: CSAAGAENTGELFF; cdr3_nt: TGCAGCGCTGCGGGGGCCGAAAACACCGGGGAGCTGTTTTTT
d_call: -; v_call: TRBV12-3/TRBV12-4; clone_size: few; j_call: TRBJ2-2; cdr3_aa: CASSTNTGELFF; cdr3_nt: TGTGCCAGCAGTACCAACACCGGGGAGCTGTTTTTT
d_call: TRBD1; v_call: TRBV7-9; clone_size: many; j_call: TRBJ1-2; cdr3_aa: CASRDGSLDRGFFGYGYTF; cdr3_nt: TGTGCCAGCAGAGACGGGAGTTTGGACAGGGGCTTCTTTGGGTATGGCTACACCTTC
d_call: -; v_call: TRBV7-9; clone_size: many; j_call: TRBJ1-1; cdr3_aa: CASSFEPKGNTEAFF; cdr3_nt: TGTGCCAGCAGCTTTGAACCCAAGGGGAACACTGAAGCTTTCTTT
d_call: TRBD1; v_call: TRBV15; clone_size: few; j_call: TRBJ1-2; cdr3_aa: CATSRSDRGVGYTF; cdr3_nt: TGTGCCACCAGCAGATCGGACAGGGGCGTCGGCTACACCTTC
d_call: TRBD1; v_call: TRBV12-3/TRBV12-4; clone_size: few; j_call: TRBJ1-5; cdr3_aa: CASSPPVDRDQPQHF; cdr3_nt: TGTGCCAGCAGTCCCCCGGTTGACAGGGATCAGCCCCAGCATTTT
d_call: -; v_call: TRBV6-5; clone_size: many; j_call: TRBJ2-5; cdr3_aa: CASRGPGPVSWETQYF; cdr3_nt: TGTGCCAGCAGGGGACCGGGACCGGTATCATGGGAGACCCAGTACTTC
d_call: -; v_call: TRBV12-3/TRBV12-4; clone_size: medium-sized; j_call: TRBJ1-1; cdr3_aa: CASSPSVGAQGNTEAFF; cdr3_nt: TGTGCCAGCAGTCCCTCGGTGGGGGCGCAGGGGAACACTGAAGCTTTCTTT
d_call: -; v_call: TRBV20-1; clone_size: many; j_call: TRBJ1-4; cdr3_aa: CSATLSPGGEKLFF; cdr3_nt: TGCAGTGCAACCCTCTCGCCGGGGGGTGAAAAACTGTTTTTT
d_call: -; v_call: TRBV12-3/TRBV12-4; clone_size: -; j_call: TRBJ1-5; cdr3_aa: CASSSQTTGGTGNQPQHF; cdr3_nt: TGTGCCAGCAGTTCTCAGACGACGGGTGGTACGGGCAATCAGCCCCAGCATTTT
d_call: TRBD2; v_call: TRBV19; clone_size: many; j_call: TRBJ2-3; cdr3_aa: CASSILAGENTDTQYF; cdr3_nt: TGTGCCAGTAGTATCCTAGCGGGAGAGAACACAGATACGCAGTATTTT
d_call: -; v_call: TRBV18; clone_size: -; j_call: TRBJ1-4; cdr3_aa: CASSLRPGDNEKLFF; cdr3_nt: TGTGCCAGCTCACTTCGGCCGGGGGATAATGAAAAACTGTTTTTT
d_call: -; v_call: TRBV20-1; clone_size: -; j_call: TRBJ2-3; cdr3_aa: CSARKAISSTDTQYF; cdr3_nt: TGCAGTGCTAGAAAGGCGATATCTAGCACAGATACGCAGTATTTT
d_call: -; v_call: TRBV6-5; clone_size: -; j_call: TRBJ2-2; cdr3_aa: CASSWRGEETGELFF; cdr3_nt: TGTGCCAGCAGCTGGAGAGGGGAGGAAACCGGGGAGCTGTTTTTT
d_call: -; v_call: TRBV28; clone_size: many; j_call: TRBJ2-1; cdr3_aa: CASQWGEVNEQFF; cdr3_nt: TGTGCCAGCCAGTGGGGGGAAGTCAATGAGCAGTTCTTC
d_call: -; v_call: TRBV18; clone_size: many; j_call: TRBJ2-5; cdr3_aa: CASSPVQGFQETQYF; cdr3_nt: TGTGCCAGCTCACCGGTTCAGGGGTTTCAAGAGACCCAGTACTTC
d_call: TRBD1; v_call: TRBV6-2/TRBV6-3; clone_size: -; j_call: TRBJ2-7; cdr3_aa: CASSWDRVEQCF; cdr3_nt: TGTGCCAGCAGCTGGGACAGGGTCGAGCAGTGCTTC
d_call: -; v_call: TRBV7-2; clone_size: many; j_call: TRBJ1-6; cdr3_aa: CASSGGVNSPLHF; cdr3_nt: TGTGCCAGCAGCGGGGGGGTGAATTCACCCCTCCACTTT
d_call: -; v_call: TRBV29-1; clone_size: medium-sized; j_call: TRBJ1-1; cdr3_aa: CSVQGRMNTEAFF; cdr3_nt: TGCAGCGTCCAGGGACGGATGAACACTGAAGCTTTCTTT
d_call: TRBD1; v_call: TRBV7-6; clone_size: -; j_call: TRBJ1-5; cdr3_aa: CASSKGTDSNQPQHF; cdr3_nt: TGTGCCAGCAGCAAAGGGACAGATAGCAATCAGCCCCAGCATTTT
d_call: -; v_call: TRBV7-9; clone_size: few; j_call: TRBJ1-1; cdr3_aa: CASSLGWTEAFF; cdr3_nt: TGTGCCAGCAGCTTAGGATGGACTGAAGCTTTCTTT
d_call: TRBD1; v_call: TRBV6-5; clone_size: many; j_call: TRBJ1-1; cdr3_aa: CASSQSSGGYTEAFF; cdr3_nt: TGTGCCAGCAGTCAATCCTCAGGGGGCTACACTGAAGCTTTCTTT
d_call: -; v_call: TRBV7-8; clone_size: many; j_call: TRBJ1-6; cdr3_aa: CASSLGGRKATYSPLHF; cdr3_nt: TGTGCCAGCAGCTTAGGGGGTAGGAAGGCTACGTATTCACCCCTCCACTTT
d_call: -; v_call: TRBV24-1; clone_size: -; j_call: TRBJ2-1; cdr3_aa: CATSDVSNFNEQFF; cdr3_nt: TGTGCCACCAGTGATGTAAGTAACTTTAATGAGCAGTTCTTC
d_call: -; v_call: TRBV11-3; clone_size: many; j_call: TRBJ2-1; cdr3_aa: CASSFFGGPDNEQFF; cdr3_nt: TGTGCCAGCAGCTTTTTCGGGGGGCCCGACAATGAGCAGTTCTTC
d_call: TRBD2; v_call: TRBV9; clone_size: many; j_call: TRBJ2-1; cdr3_aa: CASSLQAGSSYNEQFF; cdr3_nt: TGTGCCAGCAGCCTACAAGCGGGGAGCTCCTACAATGAGCAGTTCTTC
d_call: -; v_call: TRBV4-2; clone_size: many; j_call: TRBJ2-7; cdr3_aa: CASSQDIAKGYEQYF; cdr3_nt: TGTGCCAGCAGCCAAGATATAGCGAAGGGCTACGAGCAGTACTTC
d_call: -; v_call: TRBV10-3; clone_size: many; j_call: TRBJ1-2; cdr3_aa: CAISEGNYGYTF; cdr3_nt: TGTGCCATCAGTGAGGGGAACTATGGCTACACCTTC
d_call: -; v_call: TRBV5-1; clone_size: many; j_call: TRBJ2-2; cdr3_aa: CASRVVPNTGELFF; cdr3_nt: TGCGCCAGCAGGGTAGTACCGAACACCGGGGAGCTGTTTTTT
d_call: TRBD1; v_call: TRBV12-3/TRBV12-4; clone_size: few; j_call: TRBJ2-7; cdr3_aa: CASSFRAIPGGSSYEQYF; cdr3_nt: TGTGCCAGCAGTTTTAGGGCCATCCCAGGGGGCTCCTCCTACGAGCAGTACTTC
d_call: -; v_call: TRBV19; clone_size: -; j_call: TRBJ2-7; cdr3_aa: CASSLSAGSSYEQYF; cdr3_nt: TGTGCCAGTAGTCTATCGGCGGGTAGCTCCTACGAGCAGTACTTC
d_call: -; v_call: TRBV10-3; clone_size: many; j_call: TRBJ2-3; cdr3_aa: CAISDPPTSTDTQYF; cdr3_nt: TGTGCCATCAGTGATCCTCCGACTAGCACAGATACGCAGTATTTT
d_call: -; v_call: TRBV5-5; clone_size: -; j_call: TRBJ1-6; cdr3_aa: CASSAGNGRDSPLHF; cdr3_nt: TGTGCCAGCTCCGCGGGTAATGGTCGGGATTCACCCCTCCACTTT
d_call: -; v_call: TRBV3-1; clone_size: many; j_call: TRBJ1-6; cdr3_aa: CASSHPQGDSPLHF; cdr3_nt: TGTGCCAGCAGCCATCCACAGGGTGATTCACCCCTCCACTTT
d_call: -; v_call: TRBV4-1; clone_size: -; j_call: TRBJ1-1; cdr3_aa: CASSQVLLGSFPEAFF; cdr3_nt: TGCGCCAGCAGCCAAGTGTTGTTGGGCAGTTTTCCGGAAGCTTTCTTT
d_call: TRBD2; v_call: TRBV5-1; clone_size: many; j_call: TRBJ2-3; cdr3_aa: CASSWPIAGGSTDTQYF; cdr3_nt: TGCGCCAGCAGCTGGCCTATAGCGGGGGGGAGCACAGATACGCAGTATTTT
d_call: TRBD2; v_call: TRBV20-1; clone_size: -; j_call: TRBJ2-3; cdr3_aa: CSAREAGGADTQYF; cdr3_nt: TGCAGTGCTAGAGAAGCGGGGGGAGCAGATACGCAGTATTTT
d_call: TRBD2; v_call: TRBV20-1; clone_size: many; j_call: TRBJ2-5; cdr3_aa: CSASFRGGETQYF; cdr3_nt: TGCAGTGCTAGTTTCCGGGGGGGCGAGACCCAGTACTTC
d_call: -; v_call: TRBV13; clone_size: few; j_call: TRBJ2-7; cdr3_aa: CASSSTYPGTEGSEQYF; cdr3_nt: TGTGCCAGCAGCTCAACGTACCCCGGGACTGAGGGGTCCGAGCAGTACTTC
d_call: TRBD2; v_call: TRBV4-1; clone_size: many; j_call: TRBJ2-3; cdr3_aa: CASSQVSGGALTDTQYF; cdr3_nt: TGCGCCAGCAGCCAAGTGAGCGGGGGGGCCTTAACAGATACGCAGTATTTT
d_call: TRBD1; v_call: TRBV7-9; clone_size: many; j_call: TRBJ1-1; cdr3_aa: CASSLAFGQVDAEAFF; cdr3_nt: TGTGCCAGCAGCTTAGCTTTCGGACAGGTGGACGCTGAAGCTTTCTTT
d_call: -; v_call: TRBV6-1; clone_size: few; j_call: TRBJ1-1; cdr3_aa: CASSHNVGNTEAFF; cdr3_nt: TGTGCCAGCAGCCATAACGTCGGGAACACTGAAGCTTTCTTT
d_call: -; v_call: TRBV15; clone_size: many; j_call: TRBJ1-5; cdr3_aa: CATSVDSYSNQPQHF; cdr3_nt: TGTGCCACCAGCGTGGACAGTTATAGCAATCAGCCCCAGCATTTT